This paragraph reports one TCR beta chain. The antigen remains undetermined. The sample carries other DNA sequences with the same CDR3. The sample originates from a study of T cell responses to AZD1222 COVID-19 vaccine. General study findings and limits: The study found vaccine-associated CD4 TCRs spanning spike, dominant at 160-218 and 743-854. Baseline seropositives among AZD1222 recipients totaled only five to seven. Increased Spike-specific TCR breadth and depth were observed after two AZD1222 doses.

CDR1 is DFQATT, CDR2 SNEGSKA, per germline (reference sequence). CDR3 length equals 11 residues. V was shortened by 5 bases and J by 6 bases, with 9 bases between the two germline ends. Sequenced by immunoSEQ multiplex PCR; TCRdb stores in-frame clones only, minus some. Counted here are 54,000 or so clones, approximately 80% occurring once; the ten biggest clones make up roughly 5.2%. Pooled samples include second doses given at about 4 or 12 weeks. The chain carries TRBV20-1 and TRBJ2-3; tentative D call: TRBD2 (6 bases). Sample: peripheral blood, taken 28 days after the second AZD1222 dose. This TCR came from an adult who received the AZD1222 COVID-19 vaccine. CDR3 region: CSARREDTQYF. The CDR3 DNA reads TGCAGTGCTCGACGGGAGGATACGCAGTATTTT.